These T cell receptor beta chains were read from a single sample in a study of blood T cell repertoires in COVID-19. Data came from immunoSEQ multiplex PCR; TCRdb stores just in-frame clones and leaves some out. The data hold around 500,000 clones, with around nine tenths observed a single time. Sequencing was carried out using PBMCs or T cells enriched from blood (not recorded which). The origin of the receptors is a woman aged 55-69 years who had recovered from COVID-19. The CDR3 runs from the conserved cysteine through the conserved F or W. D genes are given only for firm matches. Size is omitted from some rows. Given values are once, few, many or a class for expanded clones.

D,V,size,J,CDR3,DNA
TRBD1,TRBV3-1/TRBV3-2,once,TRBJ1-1,CASSQGGGRWNTEAFF,TGTGCCAGCAGCCAAGGAGGGGGCAGGTGGAACACTGAAGCTTTCTTT
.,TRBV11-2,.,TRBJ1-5,CASSLRTGSQPQHF,TGTGCCAGCAGCTTAAGAACAGGGAGTCAGCCCCAGCATTTT
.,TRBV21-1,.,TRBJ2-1,CASSKVDRGTSGGPYNEQFF,TGTGCCAGCAGCAAAGTGGACAGGGGGACTAGCGGGGGACCCTACAATGAGCAGTTCTTC
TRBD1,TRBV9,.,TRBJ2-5,CASSVATGTGQETQYF,TGTGCCAGCAGCGTAGCTACTGGGACAGGGCAGGAGACCCAGTACTTC
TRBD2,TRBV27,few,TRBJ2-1,CATKRLAGDYEQFF,TGTGCCACGAAGCGACTAGCGGGGGACTATGAGCAGTTCTTC
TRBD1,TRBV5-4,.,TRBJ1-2,CASSRVGTGGSGYTF,TGTGCCAGCAGCCGGGTAGGGACAGGGGGCTCTGGCTACACCTTC
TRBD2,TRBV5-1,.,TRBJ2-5,CASSLAGGQETQYF,TGCGCCAGCAGCTTAGCGGGGGGGCAAGAGACCCAGTACTTC
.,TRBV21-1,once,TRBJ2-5,CASSIPSSTGRAKETQYF,TGTGCCAGCAGCATCCCGAGTTCCACAGGGCGGGCTAAAGAGACCCAGTACTTC
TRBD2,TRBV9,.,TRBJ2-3,CASSVTSGAQYF,TGTGCCAGCAGCGTAACTAGCGGGGCGCAGTATTTT
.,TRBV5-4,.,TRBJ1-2,CASSLPGDFRYGYTF,TGTGCCAGCAGCTTGCCCGGGGACTTTCGATATGGCTACACCTTC
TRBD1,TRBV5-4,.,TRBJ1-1,CASSWDRGRRDTEAFF,TGTGCCAGCAGTTGGGACAGGGGGCGCCGGGACACTGAAGCTTTCTTT
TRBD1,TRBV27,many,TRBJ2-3,CASRWTGVADTQYF,TGTGCCAGCAGATGGACAGGGGTCGCAGATACGCAGTATTTT
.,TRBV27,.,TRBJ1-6,CASSLLQANSPLHF,TGTGCCAGCAGTTTATTACAGGCAAATTCACCCCTCCACTTT
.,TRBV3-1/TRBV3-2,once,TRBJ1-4,CASSRGLGEKLFF,TGTGCCAGCAGCCGGGGGCTCGGTGAAAAACTGTTTTTT
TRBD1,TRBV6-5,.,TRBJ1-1,CASRGQVGTEAFF,TGTGCCAGCAGGGGACAGGTTGGCACTGAAGCTTTCTTT
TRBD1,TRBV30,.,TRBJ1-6,CAWRYRGHGSPLHF,TGTGCCTGGAGATACAGGGGGCACGGTTCACCCCTCCACTTT
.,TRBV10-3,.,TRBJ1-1,CAIRGPPNTEAFF,TGTGCCATCAGGGGCCCACCCAACACTGAAGCTTTCTTT
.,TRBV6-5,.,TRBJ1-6,CASTEATGSPLHF,TGTGCCAGCACGGAGGCAACGGGTTCACCCCTCCACTTT
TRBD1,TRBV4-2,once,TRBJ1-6,CASSQDLAWDRGSPLHF,TGTGCCAGCAGCCAAGATTTGGCGTGGGACAGGGGTTCACCCCTCCACTTT
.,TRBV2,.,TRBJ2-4,CASIGFDRNIQYF,TGTGCCAGCATCGGTTTTGACAGAAACATTCAGTACTTC
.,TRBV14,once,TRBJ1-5,CASSQVADQPQHF,TGTGCCAGCAGCCAAGTAGCCGATCAGCCCCAGCATTTT
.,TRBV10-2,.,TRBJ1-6,CASSEMGRSPLHF,TGCGCCAGCAGTGAGATGGGCCGTTCACCCCTCCACTTT
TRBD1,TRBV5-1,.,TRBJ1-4,CASSLGGQVDEKLFF,TGCGCCAGCAGCTTGGGTGGACAGGTAGATGAAAAACTGTTTTTT
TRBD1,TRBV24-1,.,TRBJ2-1,CATSDRRGRGNEQFF,TGTGCCACCAGTGATAGAAGGGGGCGTGGGAATGAGCAGTTCTTC
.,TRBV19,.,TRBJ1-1,CASSIRQARFMNTEAFF,TGTGCCAGTAGTATTCGCCAGGCACGCTTCATGAACACTGAAGCTTTCTTT
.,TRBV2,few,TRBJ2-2,CASSTDPTGELFF,TGTGCCAGCAGTACAGACCCCACCGGGGAGCTGTTTTTT
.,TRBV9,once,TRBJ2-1,CASSGGTFKEQFF,TGTGCCAGCAGTGGAGGGACCTTCAAGGAGCAGTTCTTC
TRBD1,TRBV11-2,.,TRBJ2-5,CASSRGTEQETQYF,TGTGCCAGCAGCCGTGGGACAGAGCAAGAGACCCAGTACTTC
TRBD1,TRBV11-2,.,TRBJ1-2,CASSFSPDRGGYGYTF,TGTGCCAGCAGCTTTTCACCCGACAGGGGAGGCTATGGCTACACCTTC
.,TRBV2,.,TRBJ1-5,CASRVGGPGNQPQHF,TGTGCCAGCAGGGTGGGAGGTCCGGGCAATCAGCCCCAGCATTTT
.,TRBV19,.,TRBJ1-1,CASTATAAGAKAFF,TGTGCCAGTACCGCTACAGCCGCAGGGGCTAAAGCTTTCTTT
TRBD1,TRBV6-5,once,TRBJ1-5,CASLQGARQPQHF,TGTGCCAGCCTACAGGGGGCACGGCAGCCCCAGCATTTT
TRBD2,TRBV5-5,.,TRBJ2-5,CASSLGSLAGYQETQYF,TGTGCCAGCAGCTTGGGATCCCTAGCGGGGTACCAAGAGACCCAGTACTTC
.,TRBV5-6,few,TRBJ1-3,CASSLARVGNTIYF,TGTGCCAGCAGCTTGGCGCGGGTTGGAAACACCATATATTTT
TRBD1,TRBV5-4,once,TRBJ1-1,CASSLRQGVRVNTEAFF,TGTGCCAGCAGCCTTCGACAGGGGGTTAGGGTGAACACTGAAGCTTTCTTT
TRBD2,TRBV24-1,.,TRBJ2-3,CATSDPSGGAGDTQYF,TGTGCCACCAGTGACCCTAGCGGGGGGGCCGGAGATACGCAGTATTTT
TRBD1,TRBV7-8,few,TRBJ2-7,CASSLARTGYEQYF,TGTGCCAGCAGCTTAGCGAGGACAGGCTACGAGCAGTACTTC
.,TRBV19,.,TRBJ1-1,CASTPQTGRGTEAFF,TGTGCCAGTACCCCCCAAACCGGAAGGGGCACTGAAGCTTTCTTT
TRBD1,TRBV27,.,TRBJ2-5,CASSRRLDRGRLGSEETQYF,TGTGCCAGCAGTCGACGTCTGGACAGGGGGCGGCTTGGATCGGAAGAGACCCAGTACTTC
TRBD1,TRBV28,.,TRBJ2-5,CASNPIGTGARETQYF,TGTGCCAGCAACCCAATTGGAACAGGGGCACGGGAGACCCAGTACTTC
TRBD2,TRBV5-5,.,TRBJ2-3,CASSSGGLTDTQYF,TGTGCCAGCAGCTCCGGGGGGTTAACAGATACGCAGTATTTT
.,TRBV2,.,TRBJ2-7,CASSSGSSYEQYF,TGTGCCAGCAGCTCCGGGTCCTCCTACGAGCAGTACTTC
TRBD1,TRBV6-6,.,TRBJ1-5,CASSRDRGSNQPQHF,TGTGCCAGCAGTCGCGACAGGGGTAGCAATCAGCCCCAGCATTTT
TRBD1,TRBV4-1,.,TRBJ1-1,CASSPFGPQPGQLRVEAFF,TGCGCCAGCAGCCCGTTCGGGCCTCAGCCGGGACAGTTGAGAGTTGAAGCTTTCTTT